This is a list of T cell receptor beta chains from one sample in a study of blood T cell repertoires in COVID-19. Measured with immunoSEQ multiplex PCR; TCRdb has only the in-frame clones, and not every one. Among approximately 90,000 clones listed, around 85% were seen once. What was sequenced was peripheral blood. These receptors all come from a man in his sixties with acute or convalescent COVID-19. Both conserved end residues are part of each CDR3. The D gene is left open where the match is weak. Only part of the rows carry a size: once, few, many, or a class if the clone is expanded.

TRBJ2-1	TRBD1	TRBV18	-	TGTGCCAGCTCACCCACAGGGGACTCCTACAATGAGCAGTTCTTC	CASSPTGDSYNEQFF
TRBJ1-2	TRBD1	TRBV29-1	-	TGCAGCGTTGGGACAGGAAACTATGGCTACACCTTC	CSVGTGNYGYTF
TRBJ1-2	-	TRBV9	-	TGTGCCAGCAGCGGGTATACAGGATATGGCTACACCTTC	CASSGYTGYGYTF
TRBJ2-7	TRBD1	TRBV19	once	TGTGCCAGTAAGTACGACAGGGCCTCCTACGAGCAGTACTTC	CASKYDRASYEQYF
TRBJ2-2	TRBD1	TRBV4-3	-	TGCGCCAGTGGTCCGGGACAGAGCACCGGGGAGCTGTTTTTT	CASGPGQSTGELFF
TRBJ1-2	-	TRBV6-2/TRBV6-3	-	TGTGCCAGCAGTTTTGCGGGGTGGTTCGACTATGGCTACACCTTC	CASSFAGWFDYGYTF
TRBJ1-1	-	TRBV2	-	TGTGCCAGCAGTGACAGGGGAAAGAACACTGAAGCTTTCTTT	CASSDRGKNTEAFF
TRBJ2-5	TRBD2	TRBV4-1	-	TGCGCCAGCAGCCACGGGTGGGCGGGGGGCGAGGAGACCCAGTACTTC	CASSHGWAGGEETQYF
TRBJ1-2	-	TRBV28	-	TGTGCCAGCATCAGGGGTAGTAACTATGGCTACACCTTC	CASIRGSNYGYTF
TRBJ2-5	TRBD2	TRBV13	-	TGTGCCAGCAGCGACACTAGCGGGATGACACAAGAGACCCAGTACTTC	CASSDTSGMTQETQYF
TRBJ1-5	-	TRBV10-3	-	TGTGCCATCAGTGGGAGGGAAGGCAATCAGCCCCAGCATTTT	CAISGREGNQPQHF
TRBJ2-2	TRBD2	TRBV27	-	TGTGCCAGCAGTCCCTGGACTAGCGGGAGGCCGGGGAACACCGGGGAGCTGTTTTTT	CASSPWTSGRPGNTGELFF
TRBJ1-4	-	TRBV9	few	TGTGCCAGCAGCTACGCCGGGAGTACTAATGAAAAACTGTTTTTT	CASSYAGSTNEKLFF
TRBJ2-1	TRBD2	TRBV6-2/TRBV6-3	-	TGTGCCAGCAGTTACTCCGGACTAGCGGGAGTCCTCAGCTACAATGAGCAGTTCTTC	CASSYSGLAGVLSYNEQFF
TRBJ2-3	-	TRBV7-9	-	TGTGCCAGCAGCTTCGGAGTTCCCACAGATACGCAGTATTTT	CASSFGVPTDTQYF
TRBJ2-7	-	TRBV5-1	few	TGCGCCAGCAGCTTGGCTCGGGAGTGGAACGAGCAGTACTTC	CASSLAREWNEQYF
TRBJ1-1	-	TRBV7-3	few	TGTGCCAGCAGCTTAAACCTCGGCACTGAAGCTTTCTTT	CASSLNLGTEAFF
TRBJ1-2	-	TRBV20-1	-	TGCAGTTCCGACGGGAACTATGGCTACACCTTC	CSSDGNYGYTF
TRBJ1-6	-	TRBV19	few	TGTGCCAGTACCCTGGACCGGACTTACTATAATTCACCCCTCCACTTT	CASTLDRTYYNSPLHF
TRBJ2-3	TRBD2	TRBV24-1	-	TGTGCCACCAGTGATACGCCTAGCGGGAGTTATCGGACGCAGTATTTT	CATSDTPSGSYRTQYF
TRBJ1-5	-	TRBV18	-	TGTGCCAGCTCAGACAGTCCTCCAACTAGCAATCAGCCCCAGCATTTT	CASSDSPPTSNQPQHF
TRBJ2-1	TRBD2	TRBV4-3	-	TGCGCCAGCAGCCCTACACCTAGCGGGGGGCTTTTCAATGAGCAGTTCTTC	CASSPTPSGGLFNEQFF
TRBJ2-1	TRBD2	TRBV19	-	TGTGCCAGTAGGTTTGGGACTAGCGAGAACAATGAGCAGTTCTTC	CASRFGTSENNEQFF
TRBJ2-7	-	TRBV6-1	-	TGTGCCAGCAGTGAAGCTCCTAGAATCTCCTACGAGCAGTACTTC	CASSEAPRISYEQYF
TRBJ2-1	-	TRBV18	-	TGTGCCAGCTCACTACTTCGGGTAAATGAGCAGTTCTTC	CASSLLRVNEQFF
TRBJ2-7	TRBD1	TRBV3-1/TRBV3-2	-	TGTGCCAGCAGCCGAGGCCCGACAGGGGAGTACTTC	CASSRGPTGEYF
TRBJ1-6	TRBD1	TRBV18	-	TGTGCCAGCTCAGAAGGACAGGGAGGGTATTCACCCCTCCACTTT	CASSEGQGGYSPLHF
TRBJ1-5	TRBD1	TRBV30	-	TGTGCCTGGAGGGCCGGGACAGGTTATCAGCCCCAGCATTTT	CAWRAGTGYQPQHF
TRBJ2-7	-	TRBV2	-	TGTGCCAGCAGTGGGCAGACCTACGAGCAGTACTTC	CASSGQTYEQYF
TRBJ2-2	-	TRBV4-1	-	TGCGCCAGCAGGGGGGGGCAGTCGAACACCGGGGAGCTGTTTTTT	CASRGGQSNTGELFF
TRBJ2-7	-	TRBV30	-	TGTGCCTGGAGTGGAGGCAGGGGCGACGAGCAGTACTTC	CAWSGGRGDEQYF
TRBJ1-2	-	TRBV19	-	TGTGCCAGTAGTATTAGGCAGGGCAACTATGGCTACACCTTC	CASSIRQGNYGYTF
TRBJ1-2	-	TRBV5-6	-	TGTGCCAGCAGCTTGGCCCTTCTGGACAGCTATGGCTACACCTTC	CASSLALLDSYGYTF
TRBJ1-2	-	TRBV19	-	TGTGCCAGTAGTATGGGGGCGCGGACGGCTAACTATGGCTACACCTTC	CASSMGARTANYGYTF
TRBJ2-7	-	TRBV19	-	TGTGCCAGTAGTGCACAGGGTTGGGCTTTTTACGAGCAGTACTTC	CASSAQGWAFYEQYF
TRBJ2-5	TRBD2	TRBV3-1/TRBV3-2	-	TGTGCCAGCAGCCAATCGCGCCGACTAGCGGGAGGGCCCCTAGAGACCCAGTACTTC	CASSQSRRLAGGPLETQYF
TRBJ2-5	-	TRBV18	-	TGTGCCAGCTCACCAGCACTTAACAGGGATGAGACCCAGTACTTC	CASSPALNRDETQYF
TRBJ1-2	-	TRBV27	-	TGTGCCAGCAGTTCGGTGCGAGGCGCTAACTATGGCTACACCTTC	CASSSVRGANYGYTF